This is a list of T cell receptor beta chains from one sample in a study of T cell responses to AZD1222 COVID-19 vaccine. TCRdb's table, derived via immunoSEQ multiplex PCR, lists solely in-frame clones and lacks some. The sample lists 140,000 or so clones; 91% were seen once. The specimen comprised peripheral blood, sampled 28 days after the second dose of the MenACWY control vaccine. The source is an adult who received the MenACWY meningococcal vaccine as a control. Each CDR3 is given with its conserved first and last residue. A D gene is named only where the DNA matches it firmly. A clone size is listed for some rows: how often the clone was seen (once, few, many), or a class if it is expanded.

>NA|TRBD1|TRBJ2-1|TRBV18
CASSPGQGGSNEQFF
TGTGCCAGCTCACCAGGACAGGGTGGGTCCAATGAGCAGTTCTTC
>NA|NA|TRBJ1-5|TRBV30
CAWSFTGLSRPQHF
TGTGCCTGGAGTTTCACAGGTCTTTCTCGGCCCCAGCATTTT
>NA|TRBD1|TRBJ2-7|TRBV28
CASSSRSTGSYEQYF
TGTGCCAGCAGTTCAAGGTCGACAGGGTCCTACGAGCAGTACTTC
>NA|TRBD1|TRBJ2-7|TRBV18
CASSSDRVYEQYF
TGTGCCAGCTCATCGGACAGGGTCTACGAGCAGTACTTC
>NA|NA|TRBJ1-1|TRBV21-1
CASSPSEAFF
TGTGCCAGCAGCCCCTCCGAAGCTTTCTTT
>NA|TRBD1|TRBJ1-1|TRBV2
CASRGTGGTEAFF
TGTGCCAGCAGGGGGACAGGGGGGACTGAAGCTTTCTTT
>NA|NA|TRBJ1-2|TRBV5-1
CASSEGQPNSGYTF
TGCGCCAGCAGCGAGGGACAACCTAACTCTGGCTACACCTTC
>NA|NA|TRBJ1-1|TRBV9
CASSGHTGKANTEAFF
TGTGCCAGCAGCGGACATACAGGGAAAGCGAACACTGAAGCTTTCTTT
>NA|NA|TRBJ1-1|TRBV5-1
CASSTGSGVGTEAFF
TGCGCCAGCAGCACCGGGAGCGGGGTGGGCACTGAAGCTTTCTTT
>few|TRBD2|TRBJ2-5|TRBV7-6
CASSHGLAGGPGETQYF
TGTGCCAGCAGCCATGGACTAGCGGGGGGGCCTGGGGAGACCCAGTACTTC
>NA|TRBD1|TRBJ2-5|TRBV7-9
CASSEGQYYETQYF
TGTGCCAGCAGCGAGGGACAGTATTATGAGACCCAGTACTTC
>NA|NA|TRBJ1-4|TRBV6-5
CASPTGSLREKLFF
TGTGCCAGCCCTACCGGGAGCCTGAGAGAAAAACTGTTTTTT
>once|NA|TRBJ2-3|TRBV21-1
CASSKEWQSRDSTDTQYF
TGTGCCAGCAGCAAAGAATGGCAGTCTAGGGATAGCACAGATACGCAGTATTTT
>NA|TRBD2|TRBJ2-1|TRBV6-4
CASSALAGGFDNEQFF
TGTGCCAGCAGTGCTTTAGCGGGAGGTTTTGACAATGAGCAGTTCTTC
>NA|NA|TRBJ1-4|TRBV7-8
CASSFLGTNEKLFF
TGTGCCAGCAGCTTCCTGGGGACCAATGAAAAACTGTTTTTT
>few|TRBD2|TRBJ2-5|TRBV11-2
CASRAVGLAEETQYF
TGTGCCAGCAGGGCTGTGGGACTAGCGGAAGAGACCCAGTACTTC
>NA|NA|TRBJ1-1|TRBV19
CASSIQGTEAFF
TGTGCCAGTAGTATTCAGGGCACTGAAGCTTTCTTT
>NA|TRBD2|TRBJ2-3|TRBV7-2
CASSLTSGVRTDTQYF
TGTGCCAGCAGCCTAACTAGCGGGGTTCGCACAGATACGCAGTATTTT
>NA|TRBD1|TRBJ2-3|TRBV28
CASKMTGGSTDTQYF
TGTGCCAGCAAGATGACAGGGGGCTCTACAGATACGCAGTATTTT
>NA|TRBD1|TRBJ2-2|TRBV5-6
CASSIGQGANTGELFF
TGTGCCAGCAGCATCGGACAGGGGGCGAACACCGGGGAGCTGTTTTTT
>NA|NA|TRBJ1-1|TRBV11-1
CASSLRVSGTEAFF
TGTGCCAGCAGCTTAAGGGTTTCTGGCACTGAAGCTTTCTTT
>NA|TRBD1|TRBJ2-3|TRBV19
CASSIDRRWDRDTDTQYF
TGTGCCAGTAGTATAGATCGGAGGTGGGACAGGGACACAGATACGCAGTATTTT
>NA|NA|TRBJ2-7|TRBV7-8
CASSLSTDTYEQYF
TGTGCCAGCAGCCTCTCGACAGATACCTACGAGCAGTACTTC
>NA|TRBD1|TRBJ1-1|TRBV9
CASSTGTGNGDTEAFF
TGTGCCAGCAGCACAGGGACAGGGAATGGAGACACTGAAGCTTTCTTT
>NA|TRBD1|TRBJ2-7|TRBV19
CASSTRQGESYEQYF
TGTGCCAGTAGCACTAGACAGGGGGAATCCTACGAGCAGTACTTC
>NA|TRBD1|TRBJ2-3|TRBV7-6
CASSPMKDRGWGTDTQYF
TGTGCCAGCAGCCCCATGAAGGACAGGGGATGGGGCACAGATACGCAGTATTTT
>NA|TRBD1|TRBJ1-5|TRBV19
CASSTRGTYSNQPQHF
TGTGCCAGTAGTACCAGGGGGACTTATAGCAATCAGCCCCAGCATTTT
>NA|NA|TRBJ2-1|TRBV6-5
CASRERPAYNEQFF
TGTGCCAGCAGGGAGAGACCCGCATACAATGAGCAGTTCTTC
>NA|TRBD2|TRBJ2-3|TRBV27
CASSLWSGGVSDTQYF
TGTGCCAGCAGTTTATGGAGCGGGGGGGTGTCAGATACGCAGTATTTT
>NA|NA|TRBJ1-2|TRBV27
CASSFYRDDNYGYTF
TGTGCCAGCAGTTTCTACAGAGACGATAACTATGGCTACACCTTC
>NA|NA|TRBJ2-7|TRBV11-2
CASSSLVYTYEQYF
TGTGCCAGCAGCTCTTTGGTTTACACGTACGAGCAGTACTTC
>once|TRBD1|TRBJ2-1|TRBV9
CASSVDGQVNYNEQFF
TGTGCCAGCAGCGTAGATGGACAGGTGAACTACAATGAGCAGTTCTTC
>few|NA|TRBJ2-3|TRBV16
CASSQSPDTQYF
TGTGCCAGCAGCCAATCCCCAGATACGCAGTATTTT
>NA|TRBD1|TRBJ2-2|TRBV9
CASSTGTGGTGELFF
TGTGCCAGCAGCACAGGGACAGGGGGGACCGGGGAGCTGTTTTTT